This T cell receptor beta chain was sequenced during a study of T cell repertoires in cytomegalovirus infection. Study-level information: Public TCR beta signatures were indicative of both CMV infection and a matching HLA type.

Regarding the study as a whole: Dominating the ex vivo response were HLA-C-restricted CMV-specific TCR beta clonotypes.

TCRdb re-derived calls from the reads in MiXCR, one entry per CDR3 protein. The sample lists roughly 350,000 distinct CDR3 sequences, around a third occurring once. The CDR3 extends over 15 amino acids. Trimming removed 5 bases from V and 1 base from J; junction bases left unmatched: 3. Germline V gene data show CDR1 as SGHVS and CDR2 as FQNEAQ. This clonotype was seen many times. Its antigen is as yet unknown. The receptor's source is a human donor in good health (CMV status not recorded). Some clones in this sample may be carry-over from other donors' samples. The rearrangement uses TRBV7-8 and TRBJ2-3, with 10 bases fitting TRBD2. The sequenced sample was cultured PBMCs, obtained from culture after CMV antigen stimulation. The CDR3 nucleotides read TGTGCCAGCAGCCGCGGACTAGCGGGCACAGATACGCAGTATTTT. As protein: CASSRGLAGTDTQYF. The full variable domain, its missing parts supplied by reference TRBV7-8 and TRBJ2-3, is GAGVSQSPRYKVAKRGQDVALRCDPISGHVSLFWYQQALGQGPEFLTYFQNEAQLDKSGLPSDRFFAERPEGSVSTLKIQRTQQEDSAVYLCASSRGLAGTDTQYFGPGTRLTVL.